A selection of T cell receptor beta chains follows, all from one sample in a study of blood T cell repertoires in COVID-19. Sequencing used immunoSEQ multiplex PCR; TCRdb keeps in-frame clones, though not all of them. The table shows 240,000 or so clones, with 70% to 85% occurring only once. Sequencing used peripheral blood. The receptors were gathered from an elderly woman with acute or convalescent COVID-19. The CDR3 runs from the conserved cysteine through the conserved F or W. A D gene is named only where the DNA matches it firmly. The size entry is marked missing in some rows and otherwise reads once, few, many or a size class.

>NA|TRBJ1-1|NA|TRBV7-3
CASSPRSNTEAFF
TGTGCCAGCAGCCCACGGTCGAACACTGAAGCTTTCTTT
>NA|TRBJ1-2|NA|TRBV7-2
CASSLDPGKASYGYTF
TGTGCCAGCAGCTTAGACCCAGGGAAGGCAAGCTATGGCTACACCTTC
>NA|TRBJ1-5|NA|TRBV6-4
CASSDPRQARQPQHF
TGTGCCAGCAGTGACCCCAGACAGGCACGTCAGCCCCAGCATTTT
>NA|TRBJ1-1|NA|TRBV19
CASSPPGGTEAFF
TGTGCCAGTAGTCCCCCGGGGGGCACTGAAGCTTTCTTT
>NA|TRBJ2-7|NA|TRBV5-1
CASAWGGGTSYEQYF
TGCGCCAGCGCCTGGGGAGGCGGCACCTCCTACGAGCAGTACTTC
>NA|TRBJ1-1|NA|TRBV19
CASSISGSTRRGTEAFF
TGTGCCAGTAGTATCTCGGGCAGCACCCGCAGGGGCACTGAAGCTTTCTTT
>NA|TRBJ1-6|NA|TRBV5-1
CASSLKGHPSKNNSPLHF
TGCGCCAGCAGCTTGAAGGGACACCCATCTAAGAATAATTCACCCCTCCACTTT
>NA|TRBJ2-5|NA|TRBV18
CASSPSGGPAPQYF
TGTGCCAGCTCACCATCTGGAGGACCGGCGCCCCAGTACTTC
>NA|TRBJ1-1|NA|TRBV6-6
CASSYSRSGGTEAFF
TGTGCCAGCAGTTACTCGCGTTCGGGGGGGACTGAAGCTTTCTTT
>NA|TRBJ2-7|NA|TRBV7-9
CASSPGEGRLNF
TGTGCCAGCAGCCCGGGAGAGGGAAGGCTGAACTTC
>TRBD2|TRBJ2-1|NA|TRBV6-1
CASSEVGGGSYNEQFF
TGTGCCAGCAGTGAAGTCGGCGGGGGGTCCTACAATGAGCAGTTCTTC
>TRBD1|TRBJ2-5|once|TRBV7-8
CASSLEGQGVQETQYF
TGTGCCAGCAGCTTAGAGGGACAGGGGGTGCAAGAGACCCAGTACTTC
>TRBD1|TRBJ1-6|NA|TRBV2
CASSGQGGSPLHF
TGTGCCAGCAGTGGACAGGGGGGTTCACCCCTCCACTTT
>NA|TRBJ2-2|NA|TRBV5-6
CASSLVEGSSTGELFF
TGTGCCAGCAGCTTGGTAGAGGGTTCGAGCACCGGGGAGCTGTTTTTT
>NA|TRBJ2-7|NA|TRBV19
CASSIQGLTDYEQYF
TGTGCCAGTAGTATACAGGGTCTGACCGATTACGAGCAGTACTTC
>TRBD1|TRBJ2-3|NA|TRBV7-6
CASSLSTGGSVADTQYF
TGTGCCAGCAGCTTGAGTACAGGGGGCAGTGTGGCAGATACGCAGTATTTT
>NA|TRBJ1-6|NA|TRBV20-1
CSASPKGLQGSYNSPLHF
TGCAGTGCTAGTCCGAAAGGCCTGCAGGGCTCCTATAATTCACCCCTCCACTTT
>NA|TRBJ1-4|NA|TRBV5-1
CASSQRGGEKLFF
TGCGCCAGCAGCCAGCGGGGAGGGGAAAAACTGTTTTTT
>TRBD1|TRBJ2-7|NA|TRBV6-9
CASRLYRDRGFYEQYF
TGTGCCAGCAGACTATACCGGGACAGGGGGTTTTACGAGCAGTACTTC
>NA|TRBJ2-7|few|TRBV6-5
CASSYSGGRTYEQYF
TGTGCCAGCAGTTACTCGGGGGGGCGAACCTACGAGCAGTACTTC
>NA|TRBJ2-7|NA|TRBV28
CASTVNPPSRSSYEQYF
TGTGCCAGCACTGTGAACCCCCCGTCCCGGAGCTCCTACGAGCAGTACTTC
>NA|TRBJ1-1|NA|TRBV4-1
CASSQEVISYRGSEAFF
TGCGCCAGCAGCCAAGAGGTGATTAGCTATCGGGGGTCTGAAGCTTTCTTT
>TRBD1|TRBJ1-2|NA|TRBV4-1
CASSQDQRQGLSSNYGYTF
TGCGCCAGCAGCCAAGATCAGAGACAGGGATTGTCATCTAACTATGGCTACACCTTC
>NA|TRBJ2-4|NA|TRBV19
CASSIPPSKNIQYF
TGTGCCAGTAGTATACCCCCTAGCAAAAACATTCAGTACTTC
>NA|TRBJ2-4|NA|TRBV18
CASSPPGQTFKNIQYF
TGTGCCAGCTCACCACCGGGGCAGACCTTCAAAAACATTCAGTACTTC
>NA|TRBJ1-1|NA|TRBV5-6
CASSLARSGYTEAFF
TGTGCCAGCAGCTTGGCTCGGTCCGGGTACACTGAAGCTTTCTTT
>TRBD1|TRBJ2-7|NA|TRBV5-1
CASTSIPGQGYEQYF
TGCGCCAGCACCTCAATACCGGGACAGGGGTACGAGCAGTACTTC
>TRBD1|TRBJ1-1|NA|TRBV30
CAWSVPGGRTEAFF
TGTGCCTGGAGTGTCCCAGGGGGCCGCACTGAAGCTTTCTTT
>NA|TRBJ1-1|NA|TRBV3-1/TRBV3-2
CASSRLGGGNTEAFF
TGTGCCAGCAGCCGATTAGGTGGAGGGAACACTGAAGCTTTCTTT
>TRBD1|TRBJ1-5|NA|TRBV19
CASSPLGTVNSNQPQHF
TGTGCCAGTAGTCCCCTGGGGACAGTCAATAGCAATCAGCCCCAGCATTTT
>TRBD2|TRBJ2-2|few|TRBV27
CASSHLAGANTGELFF
TGTGCCAGCAGTCATTTAGCGGGGGCGAACACCGGGGAGCTGTTTTTT
>NA|TRBJ1-4|NA|TRBV5-1
CASSLGFDEKLFF
TGCGCCAGCAGCTTGGGTTTCGATGAAAAACTGTTTTTT
>NA|TRBJ1-5|NA|TRBV30
CAWTASGLNQPQHF
TGTGCCTGGACCGCTTCAGGGCTGAATCAGCCCCAGCATTTT
>NA|TRBJ2-1|NA|TRBV5-1
CASSSSSRYEQFF
TGCGCCAGCAGCTCCTCTTCTAGGTACGAGCAGTTCTTC
>NA|TRBJ1-2|few|TRBV19
CASSIPGRGGYGYTF
TGTGCCAGTAGTATCCCAGGACGCGGGGGATATGGCTACACCTTC
>NA|TRBJ2-5|once|TRBV5-4
CASSLALAETQYF
TGTGCCAGCAGCTTGGCATTAGCAGAGACCCAGTACTTC
>NA|TRBJ2-1|NA|TRBV2
CASSSVQGPYNEQFF
TGTGCCAGCAGTTCCGTACAGGGCCCCTACAATGAGCAGTTCTTC
>NA|TRBJ2-5|NA|TRBV5-6
CASSPQVTEETQYF
TGTGCCAGCAGCCCCCAGGTAACTGAAGAGACCCAGTACTTC
>NA|TRBJ2-1|NA|TRBV28
CASGLTGRFYNEQFF
TGTGCCAGCGGCCTCACAGGACGGTTCTACAATGAGCAGTTCTTC
>TRBD1|TRBJ1-2|few|TRBV3-1/TRBV3-2
CASSQRTGGGYTF
TGTGCCAGCAGCCAGAGGACAGGGGGTGGCTACACCTTC
>NA|TRBJ2-7|NA|TRBV7-6
CASSFRDKTYDEQYF
TGTGCCAGCAGCTTCCGGGACAAGACCTACGACGAGCAGTACTTC
>TRBD1|TRBJ2-5|NA|TRBV7-9
CASSPRTGGETQYF
TGTGCCAGCAGCCCCCGGACAGGGGGTGAGACCCAGTACTTC
>TRBD1|TRBJ1-2|NA|TRBV24-1
CATSQGIYGYTF
TGTGCCACCTCACAGGGGATCTATGGCTACACCTTC
>TRBD1|TRBJ2-7|NA|TRBV5-6
CASSLEQGAWREQYF
TGTGCCAGCAGCTTGGAGCAGGGGGCATGGCGCGAGCAGTACTTC
>TRBD1|TRBJ1-1|NA|TRBV28
CASSSRPGTGAPGTEAFF
TGTGCCAGCAGTTCTCGCCCCGGGACAGGTGCGCCGGGGACTGAAGCTTTCTTT
>NA|TRBJ2-7|NA|TRBV6-5
CASSFPPTSRRDEQYF
TGTGCCAGCAGTTTCCCGCCTACCTCGCGTCGGGACGAGCAGTACTTC
>TRBD2|TRBJ2-5|NA|TRBV7-6
CASSPGLQEETQYF
TGTGCCAGCAGCCCGGGACTACAAGAAGAGACCCAGTACTTC
>NA|TRBJ2-1|NA|TRBV27
CASKEGNEQFF
TGTGCCAGCAAGGAGGGCAATGAGCAGTTCTTC
>NA|TRBJ1-5|NA|TRBV28
CASLRGASSSNQPQHF
TGTGCCAGCCTCAGGGGAGCGAGCAGTAGCAATCAGCCCCAGCATTTT
>NA|TRBJ1-1|NA|TRBV6-5
CASSTGFTEAFF
TGTGCCAGCAGTACGGGATTCACTGAAGCTTTCTTT
>NA|TRBJ1-1|NA|TRBV5-1
CASSGGAGMNTEAFF
TGCGCCAGCAGTGGGGGGGCAGGTATGAACACTGAAGCTTTCTTT